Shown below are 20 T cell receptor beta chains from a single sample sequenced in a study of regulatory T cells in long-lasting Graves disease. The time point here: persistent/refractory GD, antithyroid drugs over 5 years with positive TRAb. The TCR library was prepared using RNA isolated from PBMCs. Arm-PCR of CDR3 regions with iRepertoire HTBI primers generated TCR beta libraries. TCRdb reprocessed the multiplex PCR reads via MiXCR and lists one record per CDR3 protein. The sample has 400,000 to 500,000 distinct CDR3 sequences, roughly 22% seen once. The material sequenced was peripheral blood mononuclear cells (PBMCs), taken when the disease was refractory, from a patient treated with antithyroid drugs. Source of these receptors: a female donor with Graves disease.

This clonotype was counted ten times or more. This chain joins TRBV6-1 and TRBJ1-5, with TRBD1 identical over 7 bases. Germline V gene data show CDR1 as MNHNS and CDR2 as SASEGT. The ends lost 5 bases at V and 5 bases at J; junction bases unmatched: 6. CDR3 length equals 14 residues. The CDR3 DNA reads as TGTGCCAGCAGTACGGGACAGAAGGATCAGCCCCAGCATTTT. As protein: CASSTGQKDQPQHF.

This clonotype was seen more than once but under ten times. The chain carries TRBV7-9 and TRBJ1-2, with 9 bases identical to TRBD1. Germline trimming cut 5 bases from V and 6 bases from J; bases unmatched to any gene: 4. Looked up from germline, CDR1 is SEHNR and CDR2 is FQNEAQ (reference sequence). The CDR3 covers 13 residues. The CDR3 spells CASSQRQGDGYTF. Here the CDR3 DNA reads TGTGCCAGCAGCCAAAGACAGGGGGATGGCTACACCTTC.

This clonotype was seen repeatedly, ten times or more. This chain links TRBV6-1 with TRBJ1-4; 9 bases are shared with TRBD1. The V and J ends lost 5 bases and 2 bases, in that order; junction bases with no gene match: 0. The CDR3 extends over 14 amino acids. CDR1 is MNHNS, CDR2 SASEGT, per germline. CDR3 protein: CASSTGGTNEKLFF. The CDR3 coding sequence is TGTGCCAGCAGTACAGGGGGCACTAATGAAAAACTGTTTTTT.

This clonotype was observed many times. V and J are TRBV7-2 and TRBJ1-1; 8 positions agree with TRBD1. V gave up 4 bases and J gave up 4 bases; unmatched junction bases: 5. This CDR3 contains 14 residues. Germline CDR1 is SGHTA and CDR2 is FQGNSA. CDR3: CASSWGQAATEAFF. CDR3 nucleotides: TGTGCCAGCAGCTGGGGACAGGCGGCCACTGAAGCTTTCTTT.

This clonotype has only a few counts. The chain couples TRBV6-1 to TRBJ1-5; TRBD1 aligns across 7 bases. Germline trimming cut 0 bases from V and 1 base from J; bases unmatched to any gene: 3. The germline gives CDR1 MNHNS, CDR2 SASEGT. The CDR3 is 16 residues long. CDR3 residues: CASSEALTGSNQPQHF. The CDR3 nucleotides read TGTGCCAGCAGTGAAGCTTTGACAGGGAGCAATCAGCCCCAGCATTTT.

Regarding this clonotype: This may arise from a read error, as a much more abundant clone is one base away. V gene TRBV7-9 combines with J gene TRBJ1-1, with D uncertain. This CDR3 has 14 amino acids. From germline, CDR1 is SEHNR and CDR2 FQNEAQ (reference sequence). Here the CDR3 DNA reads TGTGCCAGCAGCTTAGTCACGGGGAACACTGAAGCTTCCTTT. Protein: CASSLVTGNTEASF.

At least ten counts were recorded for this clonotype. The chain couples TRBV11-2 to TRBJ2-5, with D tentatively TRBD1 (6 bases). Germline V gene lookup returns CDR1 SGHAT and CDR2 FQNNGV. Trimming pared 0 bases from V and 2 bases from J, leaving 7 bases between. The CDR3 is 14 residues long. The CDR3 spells CASSLEDRQETQYF. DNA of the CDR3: TGTGCCAGCAGCTTAGAGGACAGACAAGAGACCCAGTACTTC.

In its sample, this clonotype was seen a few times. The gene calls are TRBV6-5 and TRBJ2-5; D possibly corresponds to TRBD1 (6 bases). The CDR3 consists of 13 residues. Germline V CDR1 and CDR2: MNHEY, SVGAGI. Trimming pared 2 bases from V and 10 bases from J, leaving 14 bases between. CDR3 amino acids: CASSYVPKGDQYF. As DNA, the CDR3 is TGTGCCAGCAGTTACGTTCCCAAGGGGGACCAGTACTTC.

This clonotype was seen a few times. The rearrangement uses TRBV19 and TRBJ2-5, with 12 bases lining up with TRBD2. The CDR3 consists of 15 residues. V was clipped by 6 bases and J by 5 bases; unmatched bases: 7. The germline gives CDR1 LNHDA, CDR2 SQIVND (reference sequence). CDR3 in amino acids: CASRTSGSSGETQYF. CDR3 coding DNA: TGTGCCAGTAGGACTAGCGGGAGCTCGGGGGAGACCCAGTACTTC.

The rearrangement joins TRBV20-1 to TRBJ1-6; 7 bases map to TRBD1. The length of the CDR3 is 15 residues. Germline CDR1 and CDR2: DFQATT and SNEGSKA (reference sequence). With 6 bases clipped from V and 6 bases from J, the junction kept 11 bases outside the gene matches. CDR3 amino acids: CSAGNRGMGNSPLHF. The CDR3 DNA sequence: TGCAGTGCCGGGAACAGGGGTATGGGTAATTCACCCCTCCACTTT.

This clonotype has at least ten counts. The CDR3 here is CASSFPGGMNTEAFF. For the CDR3, the DNA is TGTGCCAGCAGTTTCCCGGGGGGAATGAACACTGAAGCTTTCTTT. The rearrangement links TRBV28 to TRBJ1-1, with D tentatively TRBD1 (5 bases). Between the trimmed V and J ends, which lost 3 bases and 0 bases, there was a span of 11 bases. Germline V gene lookup returns CDR1 MDHEN and CDR2 SYDVKM. The CDR3 sequence is 15 residues long.

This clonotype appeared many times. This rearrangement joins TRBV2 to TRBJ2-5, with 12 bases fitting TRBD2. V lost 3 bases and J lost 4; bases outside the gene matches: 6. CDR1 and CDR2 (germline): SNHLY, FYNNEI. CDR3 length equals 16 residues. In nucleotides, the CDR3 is TGTGCCAGCAGTGAGTCTAGCGGGGGGGCCGGAGAGACCCAGTACTTC. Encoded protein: CASSESSGGAGETQYF.

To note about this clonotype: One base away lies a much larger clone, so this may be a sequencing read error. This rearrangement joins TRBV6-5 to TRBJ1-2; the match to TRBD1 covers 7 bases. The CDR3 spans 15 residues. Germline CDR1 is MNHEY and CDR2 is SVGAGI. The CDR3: CAGSYSTGFTAGYTF. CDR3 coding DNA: TGTGCCGGCAGTTACTCGACAGGGTTTACTGCTGGCTACACCTTC.

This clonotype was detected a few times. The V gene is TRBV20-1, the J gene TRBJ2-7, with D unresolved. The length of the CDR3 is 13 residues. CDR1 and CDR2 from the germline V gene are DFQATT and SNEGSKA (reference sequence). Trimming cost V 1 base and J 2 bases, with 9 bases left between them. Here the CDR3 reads CSARGPIPYEQYF. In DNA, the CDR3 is TGCAGTGCTAGAGGACCTATCCCCTACGAGCAGTACTTC.

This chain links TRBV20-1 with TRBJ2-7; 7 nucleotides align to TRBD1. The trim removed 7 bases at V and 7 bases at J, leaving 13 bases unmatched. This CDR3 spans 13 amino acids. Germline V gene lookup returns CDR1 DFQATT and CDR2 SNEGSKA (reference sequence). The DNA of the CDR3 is TGCAGTGTCCCCGGGACAGCCGCCCGGGAGCAGTACTTC. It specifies CSVPGTAAREQYF.

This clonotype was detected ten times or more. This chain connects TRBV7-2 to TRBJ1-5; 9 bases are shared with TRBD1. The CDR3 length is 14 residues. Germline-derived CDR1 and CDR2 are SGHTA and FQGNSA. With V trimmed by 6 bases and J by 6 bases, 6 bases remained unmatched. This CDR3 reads CASRPTGGFQPQHF. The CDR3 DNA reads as TGTGCCAGCAGACCTACAGGGGGCTTTCAGCCCCAGCATTTT.

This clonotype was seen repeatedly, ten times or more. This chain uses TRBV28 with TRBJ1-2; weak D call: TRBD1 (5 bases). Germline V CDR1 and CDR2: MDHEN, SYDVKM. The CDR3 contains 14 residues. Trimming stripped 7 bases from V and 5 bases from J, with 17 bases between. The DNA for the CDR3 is TGTGCCAGCACCTTCACAGGCGGGGGTTATGGCTACACCTTC. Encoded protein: CASTFTGGGYGYTF.

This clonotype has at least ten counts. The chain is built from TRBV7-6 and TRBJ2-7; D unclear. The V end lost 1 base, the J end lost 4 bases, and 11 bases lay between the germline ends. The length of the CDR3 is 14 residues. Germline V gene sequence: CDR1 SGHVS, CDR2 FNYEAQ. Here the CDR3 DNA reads TGTGCCAGCAGCTTAGTGGGTGAGGAGTACGAGCAGTACTTC. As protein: CASSLVGEEYEQYF.

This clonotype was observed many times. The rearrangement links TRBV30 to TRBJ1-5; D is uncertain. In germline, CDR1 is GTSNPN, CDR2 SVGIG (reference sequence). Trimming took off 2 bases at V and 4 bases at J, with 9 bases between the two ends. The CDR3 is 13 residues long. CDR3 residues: CAWSQEGNQPQHF. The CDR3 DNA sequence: TGTGCCTGGAGTCAGGAGGGTAATCAGCCCCAGCATTTT.

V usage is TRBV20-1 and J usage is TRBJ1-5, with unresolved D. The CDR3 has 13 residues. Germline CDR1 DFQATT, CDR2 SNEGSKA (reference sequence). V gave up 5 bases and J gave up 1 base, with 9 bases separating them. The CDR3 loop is CSALQRSNQPQHF. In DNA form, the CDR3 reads TGCAGTGCTTTACAGAGGAGCAATCAGCCCCAGCATTTT.